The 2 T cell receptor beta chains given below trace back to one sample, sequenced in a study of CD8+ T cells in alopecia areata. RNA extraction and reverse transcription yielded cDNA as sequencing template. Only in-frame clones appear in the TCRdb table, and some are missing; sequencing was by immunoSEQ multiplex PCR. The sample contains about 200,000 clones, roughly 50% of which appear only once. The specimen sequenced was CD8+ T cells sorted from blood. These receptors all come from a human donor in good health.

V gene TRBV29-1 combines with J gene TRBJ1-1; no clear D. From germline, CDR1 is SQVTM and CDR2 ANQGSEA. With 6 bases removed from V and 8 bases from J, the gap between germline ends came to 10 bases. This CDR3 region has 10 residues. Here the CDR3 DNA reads TGCAGCGTCGTCTTGGGGGAAGCTTTCTTT. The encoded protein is CSVVLGEAFF.

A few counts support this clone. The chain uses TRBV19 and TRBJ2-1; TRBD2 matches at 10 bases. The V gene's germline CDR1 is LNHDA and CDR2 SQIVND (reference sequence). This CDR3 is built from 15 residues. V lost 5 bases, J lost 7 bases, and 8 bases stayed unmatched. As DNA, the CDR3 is TGTGCCAGTAGTCCCGCTAGCGGGGGCCGGAATGAGCAGTTCTTC. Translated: CASSPASGGRNEQFF.